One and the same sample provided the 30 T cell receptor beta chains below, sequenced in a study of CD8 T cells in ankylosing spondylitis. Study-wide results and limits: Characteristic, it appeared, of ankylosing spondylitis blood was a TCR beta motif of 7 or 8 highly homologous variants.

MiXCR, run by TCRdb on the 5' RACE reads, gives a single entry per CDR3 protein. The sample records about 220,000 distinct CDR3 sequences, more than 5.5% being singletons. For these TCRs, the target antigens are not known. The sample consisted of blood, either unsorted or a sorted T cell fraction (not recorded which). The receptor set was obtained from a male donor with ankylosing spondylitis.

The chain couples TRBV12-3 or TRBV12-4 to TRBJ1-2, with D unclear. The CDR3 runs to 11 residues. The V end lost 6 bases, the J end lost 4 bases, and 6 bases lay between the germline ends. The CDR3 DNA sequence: TGTGCCAGCAGCCACCTCTATGGCTACACCTTC. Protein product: CASSHLYGYTF.

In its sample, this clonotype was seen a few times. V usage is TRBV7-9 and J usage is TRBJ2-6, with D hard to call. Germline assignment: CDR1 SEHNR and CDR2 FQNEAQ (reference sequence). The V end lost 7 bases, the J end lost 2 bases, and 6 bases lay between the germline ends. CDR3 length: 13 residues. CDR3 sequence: CASTSAGANVLTF. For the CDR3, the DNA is TGTGCCAGCACGTCGGCTGGGGCCAACGTCCTGACTTTC.

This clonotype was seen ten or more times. The CDR3 bases are TGCGCCAGCAGCCAAGAGATGACAGGGGGGATTATGAACACTGAAGCTTTCTTT. Translation gives CASSQEMTGGIMNTEAFF. This chain joins TRBV4-1 and TRBJ1-1; 9 nucleotides match TRBD1. V shed 0 bases and J 0 bases; nucleotides not matched to a gene: 8. The CDR3 contains 18 residues. Looked up from germline, CDR1 is MGHRA and CDR2 is YSYEKL.

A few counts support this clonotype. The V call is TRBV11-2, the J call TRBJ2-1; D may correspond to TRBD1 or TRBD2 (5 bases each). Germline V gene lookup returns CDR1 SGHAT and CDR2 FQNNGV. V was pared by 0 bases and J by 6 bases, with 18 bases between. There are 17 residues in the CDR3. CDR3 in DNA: TGTGCCAGCAGCTTAGAGTTTACCGGGACCGCTCTCAATGAGCAGTTCTTC. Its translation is CASSLEFTGTALNEQFF.

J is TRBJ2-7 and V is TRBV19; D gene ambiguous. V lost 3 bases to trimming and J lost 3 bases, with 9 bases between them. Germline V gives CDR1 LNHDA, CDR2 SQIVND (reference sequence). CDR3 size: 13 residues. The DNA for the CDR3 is TGTGCCAGTAGTATGGGCCAGATCTACGAGCAGTACTTC. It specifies CASSMGQIYEQYF.

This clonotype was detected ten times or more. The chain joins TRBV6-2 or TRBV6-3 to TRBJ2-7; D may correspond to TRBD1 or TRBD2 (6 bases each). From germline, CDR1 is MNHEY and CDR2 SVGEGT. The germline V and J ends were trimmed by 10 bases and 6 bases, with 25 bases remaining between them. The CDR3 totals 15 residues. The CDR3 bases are TGTGCCACCTCTGGTGGGGGGACACTCTCTACCGAGCAGTACTTC. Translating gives CATSGGGTLSTEQYF.

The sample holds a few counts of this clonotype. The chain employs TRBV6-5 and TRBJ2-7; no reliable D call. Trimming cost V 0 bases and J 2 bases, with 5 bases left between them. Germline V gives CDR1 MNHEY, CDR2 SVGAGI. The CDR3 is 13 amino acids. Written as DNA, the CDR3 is TGTGCCAGCAGTTACTCTCTAGCCTACGAGCAGTACTTC. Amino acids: CASSYSLAYEQYF.

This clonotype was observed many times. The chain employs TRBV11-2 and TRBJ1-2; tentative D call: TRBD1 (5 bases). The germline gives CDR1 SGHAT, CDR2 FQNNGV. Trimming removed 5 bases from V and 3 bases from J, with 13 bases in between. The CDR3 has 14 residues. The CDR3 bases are TGTGCCAGCAGCCTTGGCAGGGCTCACTATGGCTACACCTTC. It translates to CASSLGRAHYGYTF.

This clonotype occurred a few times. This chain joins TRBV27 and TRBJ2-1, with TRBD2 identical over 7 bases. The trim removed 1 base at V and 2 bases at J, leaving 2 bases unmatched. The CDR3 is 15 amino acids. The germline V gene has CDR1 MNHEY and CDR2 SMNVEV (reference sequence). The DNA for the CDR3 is TGTGCCAGCAGTTTATACGGGGGGACCTACAATGAGCAGTTCTTC. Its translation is CASSLYGGTYNEQFF.

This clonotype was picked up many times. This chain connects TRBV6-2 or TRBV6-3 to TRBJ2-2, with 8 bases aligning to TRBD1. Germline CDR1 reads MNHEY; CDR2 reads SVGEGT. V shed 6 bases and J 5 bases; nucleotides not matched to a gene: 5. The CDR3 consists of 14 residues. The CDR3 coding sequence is TGTGCCAGCAGACTTAGGACAGGGACCGGGGAGCTGTTTTTT. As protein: CASRLRTGTGELFF.

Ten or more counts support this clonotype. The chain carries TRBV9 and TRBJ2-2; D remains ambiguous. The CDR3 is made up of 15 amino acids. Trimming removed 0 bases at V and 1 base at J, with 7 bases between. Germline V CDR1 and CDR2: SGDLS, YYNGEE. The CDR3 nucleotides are TGTGCCAGCAGCGTAGCTGGCAAGAACACCGGGGAGCTGTTTTTT. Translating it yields CASSVAGKNTGELFF.

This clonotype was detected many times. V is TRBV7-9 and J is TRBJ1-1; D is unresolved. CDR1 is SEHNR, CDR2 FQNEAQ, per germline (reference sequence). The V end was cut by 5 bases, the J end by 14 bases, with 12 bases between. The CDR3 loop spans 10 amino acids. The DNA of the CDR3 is TGTGCCAGCAGCCCTCCTGATGGGTTCTTT. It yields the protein CASSPPDGFF.

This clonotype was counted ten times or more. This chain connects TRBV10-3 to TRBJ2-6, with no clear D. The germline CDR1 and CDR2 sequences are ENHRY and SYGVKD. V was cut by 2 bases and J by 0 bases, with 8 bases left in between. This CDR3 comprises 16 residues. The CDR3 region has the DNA TGTGCCATCAGTGAGCTTACGGTCTCTGGGGCCAACGTCCTGACTTTC. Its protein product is CAISELTVSGANVLTF.

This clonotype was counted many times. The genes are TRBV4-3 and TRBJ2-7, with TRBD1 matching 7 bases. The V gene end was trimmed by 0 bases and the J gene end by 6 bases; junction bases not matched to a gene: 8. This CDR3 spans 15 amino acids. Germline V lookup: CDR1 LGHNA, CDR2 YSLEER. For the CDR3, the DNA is TGCGCCAGCAGCCAAGAAAAGGGGGCTCAGACCGAGCAGTACTTC. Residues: CASSQEKGAQTEQYF.

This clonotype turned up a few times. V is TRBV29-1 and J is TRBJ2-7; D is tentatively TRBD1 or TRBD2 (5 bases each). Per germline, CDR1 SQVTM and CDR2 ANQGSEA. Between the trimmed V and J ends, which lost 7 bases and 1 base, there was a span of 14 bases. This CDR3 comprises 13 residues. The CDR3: CSASVGASYEQYF. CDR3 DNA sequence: TGCAGCGCCAGTGTCGGGGCTTCCTACGAGCAGTACTTC.

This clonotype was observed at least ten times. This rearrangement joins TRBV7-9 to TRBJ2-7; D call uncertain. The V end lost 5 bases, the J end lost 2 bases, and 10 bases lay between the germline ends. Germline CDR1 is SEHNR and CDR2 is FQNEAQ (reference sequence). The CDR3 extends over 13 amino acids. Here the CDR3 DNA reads TGTGCCAGCAGCCCCCCTGGGCCCTACGAGCAGTACTTC. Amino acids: CASSPPGPYEQYF.

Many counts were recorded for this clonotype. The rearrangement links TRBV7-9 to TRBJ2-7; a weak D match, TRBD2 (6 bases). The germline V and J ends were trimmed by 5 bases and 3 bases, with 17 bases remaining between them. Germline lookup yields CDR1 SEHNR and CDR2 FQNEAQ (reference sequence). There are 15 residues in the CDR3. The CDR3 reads CASSGGGAGVYEQYF. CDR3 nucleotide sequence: TGTGCCAGCAGCGGAGGCGGGGCCGGGGTCTACGAGCAGTACTTC. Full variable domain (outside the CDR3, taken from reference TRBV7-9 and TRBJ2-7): DTGVSQNPRHKITKRGQNVTFRCDPISEHNRLYWYRQTLGQGPEFLTYFQNEAQLEKSRLLSDRFSAERPKGSFSTLEIQRTEQGDSAMYLCASSGGGAGVYEQYFGPGTRLTVT.

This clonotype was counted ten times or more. The CDR3 DNA is TGTGCCAGCAGTTTCGGGGGACAGATCTACGAGCAGTACTTC. This translates into CASSFGGQIYEQYF. The gene calls are TRBV12-3 or TRBV12-4 and TRBJ2-7, with D possibly being TRBD1 (7 bases). This CDR3 region has 14 residues. Trimming took off 3 bases at V and 3 bases at J, with 12 bases between the two ends.

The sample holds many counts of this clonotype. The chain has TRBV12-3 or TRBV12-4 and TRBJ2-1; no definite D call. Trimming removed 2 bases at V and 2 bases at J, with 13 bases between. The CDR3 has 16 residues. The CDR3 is CASSLMAAPPYNEQFF. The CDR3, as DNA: TGTGCCAGCAGTTTAATGGCGGCGCCGCCCTACAATGAGCAGTTCTTC.

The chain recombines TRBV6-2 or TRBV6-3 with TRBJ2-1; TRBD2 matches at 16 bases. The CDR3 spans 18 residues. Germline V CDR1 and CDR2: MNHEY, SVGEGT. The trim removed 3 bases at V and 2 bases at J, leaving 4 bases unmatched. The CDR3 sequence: CASSYGTSGRDAYNEQFF. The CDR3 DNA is TGTGCCAGCAGTTATGGGACTAGCGGGAGGGACGCCTACAATGAGCAGTTCTTC.

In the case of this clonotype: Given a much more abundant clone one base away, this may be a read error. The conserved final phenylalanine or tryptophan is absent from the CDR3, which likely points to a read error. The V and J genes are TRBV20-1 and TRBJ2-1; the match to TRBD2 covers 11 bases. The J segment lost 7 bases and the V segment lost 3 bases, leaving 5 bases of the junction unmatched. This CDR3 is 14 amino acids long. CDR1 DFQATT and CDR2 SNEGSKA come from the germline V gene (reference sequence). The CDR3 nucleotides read TGCAGTGCTAGGATAGCGGGGGGGCATAATGAGCAGTTCATC. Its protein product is CSARIAGGHNEQFI.

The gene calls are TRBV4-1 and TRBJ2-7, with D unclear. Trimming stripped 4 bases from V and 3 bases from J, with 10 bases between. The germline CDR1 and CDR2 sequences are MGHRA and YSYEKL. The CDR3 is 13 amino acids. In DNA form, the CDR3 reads TGCGCCAGCAGCCTAAGTCGAGACTACGAGCAGTACTTC. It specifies CASSLSRDYEQYF.

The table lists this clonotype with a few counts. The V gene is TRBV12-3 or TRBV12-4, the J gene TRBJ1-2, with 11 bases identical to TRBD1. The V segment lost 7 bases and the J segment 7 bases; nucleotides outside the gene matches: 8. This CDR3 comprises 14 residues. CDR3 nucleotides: TGTGCCAGCACTCAGGACAGGGGGCGAAGTGGCTACACCTTC. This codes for CASTQDRGRSGYTF.

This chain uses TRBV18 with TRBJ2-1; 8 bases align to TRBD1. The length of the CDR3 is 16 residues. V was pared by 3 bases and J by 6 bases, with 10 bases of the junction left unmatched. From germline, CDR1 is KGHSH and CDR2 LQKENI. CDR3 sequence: CASSPEFGQGSNEQFF. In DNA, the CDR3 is TGTGCCAGCTCACCCGAGTTTGGACAGGGAAGCAATGAGCAGTTCTTC.

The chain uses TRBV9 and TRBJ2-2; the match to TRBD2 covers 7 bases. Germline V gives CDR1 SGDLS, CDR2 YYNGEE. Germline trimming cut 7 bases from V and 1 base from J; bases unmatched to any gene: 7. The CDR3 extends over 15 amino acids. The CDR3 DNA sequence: TGTGCCAGCCGGCCGGGGGGAGGGAACACCGGGGAGCTGTTTTTT. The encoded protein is CASRPGGGNTGELFF.

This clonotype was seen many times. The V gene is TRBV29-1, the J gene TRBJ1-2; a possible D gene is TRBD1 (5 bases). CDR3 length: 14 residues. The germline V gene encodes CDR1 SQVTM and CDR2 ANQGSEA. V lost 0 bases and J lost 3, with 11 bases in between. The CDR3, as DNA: TGCAGCGTTGAAGACCAGGACAAAGACTATGGCTACACCTTC. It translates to CSVEDQDKDYGYTF.

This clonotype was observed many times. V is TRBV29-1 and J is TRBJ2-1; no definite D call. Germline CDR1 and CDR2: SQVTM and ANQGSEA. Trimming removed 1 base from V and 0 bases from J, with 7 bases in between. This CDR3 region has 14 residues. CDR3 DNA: TGCAGCGTTGAAGGCTTGATCTCCTACAATGAGCAGTTCTTC. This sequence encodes CSVEGLISYNEQFF.

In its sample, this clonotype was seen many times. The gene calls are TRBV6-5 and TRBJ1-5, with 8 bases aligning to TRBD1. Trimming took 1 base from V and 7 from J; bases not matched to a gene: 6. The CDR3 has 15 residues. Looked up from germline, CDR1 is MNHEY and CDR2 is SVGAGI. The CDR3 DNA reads TGTGCCAGCAGTTACTATGGACAGGGAGGGCAGCCCCAGCATTTT. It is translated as CASSYYGQGGQPQHF.

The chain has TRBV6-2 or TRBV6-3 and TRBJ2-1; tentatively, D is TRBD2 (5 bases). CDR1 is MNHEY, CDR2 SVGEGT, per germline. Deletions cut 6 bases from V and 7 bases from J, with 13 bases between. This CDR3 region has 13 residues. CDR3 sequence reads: CASSNTRRNEQFF. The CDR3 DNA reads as TGTGCCAGCAGCAATACTAGACGGAATGAGCAGTTCTTC.

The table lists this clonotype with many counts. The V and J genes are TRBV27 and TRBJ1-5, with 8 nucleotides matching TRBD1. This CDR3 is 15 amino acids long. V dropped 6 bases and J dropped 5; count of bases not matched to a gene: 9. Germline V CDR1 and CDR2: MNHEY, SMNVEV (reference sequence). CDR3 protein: CASRLTGEWHQPQHF. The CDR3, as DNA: TGTGCCAGCAGATTGACAGGGGAATGGCATCAGCCCCAGCATTTT.